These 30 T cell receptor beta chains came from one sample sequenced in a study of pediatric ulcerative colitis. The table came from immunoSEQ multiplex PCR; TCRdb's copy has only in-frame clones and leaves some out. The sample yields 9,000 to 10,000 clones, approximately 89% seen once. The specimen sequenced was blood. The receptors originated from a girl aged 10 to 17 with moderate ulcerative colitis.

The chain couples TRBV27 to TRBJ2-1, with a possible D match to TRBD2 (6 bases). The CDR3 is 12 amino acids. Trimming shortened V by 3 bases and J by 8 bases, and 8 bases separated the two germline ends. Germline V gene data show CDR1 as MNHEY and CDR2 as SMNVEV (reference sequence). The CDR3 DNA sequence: TGTGCCAGCAGTTTGGGGGGACATGAGCAGTTCTTC. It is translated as CASSLGGHEQFF.

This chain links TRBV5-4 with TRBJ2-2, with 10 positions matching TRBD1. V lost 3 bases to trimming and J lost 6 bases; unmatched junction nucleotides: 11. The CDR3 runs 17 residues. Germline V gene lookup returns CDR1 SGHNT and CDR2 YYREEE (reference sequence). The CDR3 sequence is CASSSHWGQGSPGELFF. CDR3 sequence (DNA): TGTGCCAGCAGCTCACATTGGGGACAGGGGTCCCCCGGGGAGCTGTTTTTT.

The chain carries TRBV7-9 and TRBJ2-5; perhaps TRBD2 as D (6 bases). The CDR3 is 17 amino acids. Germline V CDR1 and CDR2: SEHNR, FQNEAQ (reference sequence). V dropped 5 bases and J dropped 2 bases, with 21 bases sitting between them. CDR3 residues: CASSEARQGGWQETQYF. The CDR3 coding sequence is TGTGCCAGCAGCGAAGCCCGGCAGGGAGGTTGGCAAGAGACCCAGTACTTC.

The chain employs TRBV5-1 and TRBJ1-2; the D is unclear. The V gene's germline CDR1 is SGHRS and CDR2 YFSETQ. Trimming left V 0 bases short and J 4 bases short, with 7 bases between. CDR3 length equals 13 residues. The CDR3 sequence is CASSLEGGYGYTF. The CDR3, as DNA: TGCGCCAGCAGCTTGGAAGGTGGCTATGGCTACACCTTC.

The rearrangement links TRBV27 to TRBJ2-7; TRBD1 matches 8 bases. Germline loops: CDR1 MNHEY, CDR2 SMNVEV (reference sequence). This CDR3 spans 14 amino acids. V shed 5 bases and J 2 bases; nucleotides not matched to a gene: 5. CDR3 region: CASSKNRGAYEQYF. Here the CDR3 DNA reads TGTGCCAGCAGTAAGAACAGGGGGGCCTACGAGCAGTACTTC.

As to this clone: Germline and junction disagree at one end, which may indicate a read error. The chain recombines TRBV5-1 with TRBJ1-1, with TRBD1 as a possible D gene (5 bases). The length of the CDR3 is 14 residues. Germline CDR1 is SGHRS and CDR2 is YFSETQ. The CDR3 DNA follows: TGTGCCAGCAGCTTGTGGGGGGAAAACGAGGAAGCTTTCTTT. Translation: CASSLWGENEEAFF.

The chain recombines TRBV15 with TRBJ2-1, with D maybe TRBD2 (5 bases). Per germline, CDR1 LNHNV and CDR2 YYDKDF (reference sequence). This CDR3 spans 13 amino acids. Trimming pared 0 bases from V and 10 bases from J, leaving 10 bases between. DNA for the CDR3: TGTGCCACCAGCAGAGAGCTTCGGGGAGAGCAGTTCTTC. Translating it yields CATSRELRGEQFF. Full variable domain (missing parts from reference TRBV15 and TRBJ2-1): DAMVIQNPRYQVTQFGKPVTLSCSQTLNHNVMYWYQQKSSQAPKLLFHYYDKDFNNEADTPDNFQSRRPNTSFCFLDIRSPGLGDTAMYLCATSRELRGEQFFGPGTRLTVL.

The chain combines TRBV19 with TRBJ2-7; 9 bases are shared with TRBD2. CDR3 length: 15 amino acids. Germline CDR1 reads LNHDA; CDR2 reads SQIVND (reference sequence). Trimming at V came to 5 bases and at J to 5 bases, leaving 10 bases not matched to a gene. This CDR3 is CASSPWASGTNEQYF. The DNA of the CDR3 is TGTGCCAGTAGTCCTTGGGCTAGCGGGACTAACGAGCAGTACTTC. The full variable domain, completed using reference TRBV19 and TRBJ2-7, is DGGITQSPKYLFRKEGQNVTLSCEQNLNHDAMYWYRQDPGQGLRLIYYSQIVNDFQKGDIAEGYSVSREKKESFPLTVTSAQKNPTAFYLCASSPWASGTNEQYFGPGTRLTVT.

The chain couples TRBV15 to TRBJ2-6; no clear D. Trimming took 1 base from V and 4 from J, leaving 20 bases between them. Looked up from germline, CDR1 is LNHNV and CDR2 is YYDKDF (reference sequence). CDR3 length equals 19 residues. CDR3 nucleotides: TGTGCCACCAGCAGAGCGTACGTCAGCCTTGATTCGGGGGCCAACGTCCTGACTTTC. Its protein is CATSRAYVSLDSGANVLTF. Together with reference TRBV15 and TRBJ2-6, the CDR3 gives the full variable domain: DAMVIQNPRYQVTQFGKPVTLSCSQTLNHNVMYWYQQKSSQAPKLLFHYYDKDFNNEADTPDNFQSRRPNTSFCFLDIRSPGLGDTAMYLCATSRAYVSLDSGANVLTFGAGSRLTVL.

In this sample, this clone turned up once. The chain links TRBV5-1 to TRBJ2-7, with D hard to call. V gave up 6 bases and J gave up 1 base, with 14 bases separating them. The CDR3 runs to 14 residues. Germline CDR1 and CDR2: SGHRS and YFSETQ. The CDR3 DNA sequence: TGCGCCAGCAACCAAGGGCCAGCTTCCTACGAGCAGTACTTC. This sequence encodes CASNQGPASYEQYF.

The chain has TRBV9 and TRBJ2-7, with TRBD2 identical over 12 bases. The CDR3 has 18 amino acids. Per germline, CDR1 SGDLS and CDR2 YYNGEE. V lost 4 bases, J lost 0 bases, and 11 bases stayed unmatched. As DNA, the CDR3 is TGTGCCAGCAGCCCAGCCGTCGGACTAGCGGGGATCTCCTACGAGCAGTACTTC. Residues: CASSPAVGLAGISYEQYF.

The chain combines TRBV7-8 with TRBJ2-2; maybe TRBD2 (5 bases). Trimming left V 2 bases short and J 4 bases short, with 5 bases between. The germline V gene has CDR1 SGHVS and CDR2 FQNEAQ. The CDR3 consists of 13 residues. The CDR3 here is CASSLRGTGELFF. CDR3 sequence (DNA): TGTGCCAGCAGCTTACGGGGCACCGGGGAGCTGTTTTTT.

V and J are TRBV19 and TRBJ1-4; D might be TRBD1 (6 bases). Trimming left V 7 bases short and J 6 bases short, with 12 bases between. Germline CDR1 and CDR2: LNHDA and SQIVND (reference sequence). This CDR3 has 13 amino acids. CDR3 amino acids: CASTPTGYEKLFF. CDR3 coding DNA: TGTGCCAGTACCCCGACAGGTTATGAAAAACTGTTTTTT.

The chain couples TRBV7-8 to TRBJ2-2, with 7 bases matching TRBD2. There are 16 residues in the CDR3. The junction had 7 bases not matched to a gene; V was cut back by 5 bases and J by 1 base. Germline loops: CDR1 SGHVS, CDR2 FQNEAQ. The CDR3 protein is CASSRGGGGNTGELFF. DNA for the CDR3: TGTGCCAGCAGCCGCGGGGGAGGTGGGAACACCGGGGAGCTGTTTTTT.

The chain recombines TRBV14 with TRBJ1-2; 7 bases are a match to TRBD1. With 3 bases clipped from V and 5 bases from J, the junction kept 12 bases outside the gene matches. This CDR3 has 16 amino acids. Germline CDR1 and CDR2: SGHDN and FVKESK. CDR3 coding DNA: TGTGCCAGCAGCCAGGACCCTGACAGGGCCCGGTATGGCTACACCTTC. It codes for CASSQDPDRARYGYTF.

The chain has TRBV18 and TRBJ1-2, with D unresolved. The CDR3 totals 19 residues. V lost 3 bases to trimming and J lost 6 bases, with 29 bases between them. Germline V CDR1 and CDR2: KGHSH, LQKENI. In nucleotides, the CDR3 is TGTGCCAGCTCACCCGAAGTAATCGGGCCCCAAATAGGTCGAAATGGCTACACCTTC. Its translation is CASSPEVIGPQIGRNGYTF.

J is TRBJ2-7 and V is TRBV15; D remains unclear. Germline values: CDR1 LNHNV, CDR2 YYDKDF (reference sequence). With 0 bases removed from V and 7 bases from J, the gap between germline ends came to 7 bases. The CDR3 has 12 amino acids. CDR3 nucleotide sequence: TGTGCCACCAGCAGAGAAAGAAAGGAGCAGTACTTC. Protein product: CATSRERKEQYF.

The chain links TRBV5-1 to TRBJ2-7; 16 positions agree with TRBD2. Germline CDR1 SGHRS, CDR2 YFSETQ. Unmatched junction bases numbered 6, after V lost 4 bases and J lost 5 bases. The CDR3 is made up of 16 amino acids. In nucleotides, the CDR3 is TGCGCCAGCAGCGGGACTAGCGGGGGGGCTGATGACGAGCAGTACTTC. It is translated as CASSGTSGGADDEQYF. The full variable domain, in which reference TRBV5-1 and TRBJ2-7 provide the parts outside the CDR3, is KAGVTQTPRYLIKTRGQQVTLSCSPISGHRSVSWYQQTPGQGLQFLFEYFSETQRNKGNFPGRFSGRQFSNSRSEMNVSTLELGDSALYLCASSGTSGGADDEQYFGPGTRLTVT.

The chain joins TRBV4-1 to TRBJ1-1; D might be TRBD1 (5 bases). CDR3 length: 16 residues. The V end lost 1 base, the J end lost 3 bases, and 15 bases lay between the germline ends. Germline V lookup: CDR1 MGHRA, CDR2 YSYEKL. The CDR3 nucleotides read TGCGCCAGCAGCCAAGTCGGGGTCGAGGGGTACACTGAAGCTTTCTTT. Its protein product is CASSQVGVEGYTEAFF.

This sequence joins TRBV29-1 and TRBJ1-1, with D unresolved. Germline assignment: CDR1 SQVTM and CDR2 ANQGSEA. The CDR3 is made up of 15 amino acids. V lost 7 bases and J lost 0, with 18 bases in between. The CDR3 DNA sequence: TGCAGCGGTGCCGCAGGTTGGGGAATGAACACTGAAGCTTTCTTT. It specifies CSGAAGWGMNTEAFF.

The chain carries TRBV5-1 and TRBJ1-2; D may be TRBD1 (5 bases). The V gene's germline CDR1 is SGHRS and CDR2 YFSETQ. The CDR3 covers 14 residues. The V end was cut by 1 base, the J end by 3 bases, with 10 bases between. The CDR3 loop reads CASSLSGRDYGYTF. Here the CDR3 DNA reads TGCGCCAGCAGCTTGTCGGGACGGGACTATGGCTACACCTTC.

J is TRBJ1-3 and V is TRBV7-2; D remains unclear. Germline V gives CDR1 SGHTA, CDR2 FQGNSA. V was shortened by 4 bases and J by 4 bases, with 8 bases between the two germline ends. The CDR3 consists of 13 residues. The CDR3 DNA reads TGTGCCAGCAGCTCCCGGTACGGAAACACCATATATTTT. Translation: CASSSRYGNTIYF.

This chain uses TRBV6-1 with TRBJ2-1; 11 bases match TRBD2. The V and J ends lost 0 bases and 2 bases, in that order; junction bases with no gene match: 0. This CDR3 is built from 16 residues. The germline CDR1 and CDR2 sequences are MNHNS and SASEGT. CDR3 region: CASSEASGGAYNEQFF. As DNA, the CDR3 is TGTGCCAGCAGTGAAGCTAGCGGGGGGGCCTACAATGAGCAGTTCTTC.

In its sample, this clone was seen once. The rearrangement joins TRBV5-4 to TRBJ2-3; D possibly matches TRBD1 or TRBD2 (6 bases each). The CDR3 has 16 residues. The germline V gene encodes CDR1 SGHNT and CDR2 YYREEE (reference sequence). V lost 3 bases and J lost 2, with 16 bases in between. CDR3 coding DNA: TGTGCCAGCAGCTCCCTCCTAGGGGGGTTCACAGATACGCAGTATTTT. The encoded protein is CASSSLLGGFTDTQYF.

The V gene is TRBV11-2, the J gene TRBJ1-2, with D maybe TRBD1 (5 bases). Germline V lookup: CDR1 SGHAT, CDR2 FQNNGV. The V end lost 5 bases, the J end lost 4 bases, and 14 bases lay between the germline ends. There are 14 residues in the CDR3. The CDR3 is CASSTFTGLYGYTF. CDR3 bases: TGTGCCAGCAGCACTTTCACAGGACTCTATGGCTACACCTTC. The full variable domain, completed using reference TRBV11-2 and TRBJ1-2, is EAGVAQSPRYKIIEKRQSVAFWCNPISGHATLYWYQQILGQGPKLLIQFQNNGVVDDSQLPKDRFSAERLKGVDSTLKIQPAKLEDSAVYLCASSTFTGLYGYTFGSGTRLTVV.

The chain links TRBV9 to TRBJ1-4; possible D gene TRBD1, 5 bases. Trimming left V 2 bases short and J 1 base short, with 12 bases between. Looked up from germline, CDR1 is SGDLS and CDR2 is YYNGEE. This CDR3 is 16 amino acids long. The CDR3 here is CASSVGLTVTNEKLFF. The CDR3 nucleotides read TGTGCCAGCAGCGTGGGACTGACTGTAACTAATGAAAAACTGTTTTTT.

In DNA, the CDR3 is TGTGCCAGCAGCGGGAGTGTCGGAGGGCAGTACTTC. Translating gives CASSGSVGGQYF. The V call is TRBV2, the J call TRBJ2-7; D perhaps matches TRBD2 (6 bases). The ends were cut back, 6 bases at V and 9 bases at J, with 15 bases in the middle. Germline CDR1 is SNHLY and CDR2 is FYNNEI. This CDR3 has 12 amino acids.

In nucleotides, the CDR3 is TGTGCCAGCAGCTCGGGACAGGGGTTTAACGCTGAAGCTTTCTTT. Amino acids: CASSSGQGFNAEAFF. The rearrangement links TRBV5-6 to TRBJ1-1; TRBD1 matches at 10 bases. Looked up from germline, CDR1 is SGHDT and CDR2 is YYEEEE. This CDR3 spans 15 amino acids. V gave up 3 bases and J gave up 6 bases; unmatched junction bases: 8. Looking up the rest from reference TRBV5-6 and TRBJ1-1 gives the full variable domain: DAGVTQSPTHLIKTRGQQVTLRCSPKSGHDTVSWYQQALGQGPQFIFQYYEEEERQRGNFPDRFSGHQFPNYSSELNVNALLLGDSALYLCASSSGQGFNAEAFFGQGTRLTVV.

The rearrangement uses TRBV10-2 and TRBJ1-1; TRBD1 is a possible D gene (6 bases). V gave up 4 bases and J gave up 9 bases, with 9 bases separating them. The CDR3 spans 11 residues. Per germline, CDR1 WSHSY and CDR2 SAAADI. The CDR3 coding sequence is TGCGCCAGCAGTGTACAGGGTAAAGCTTTCTTT. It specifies CASSVQGKAFF.

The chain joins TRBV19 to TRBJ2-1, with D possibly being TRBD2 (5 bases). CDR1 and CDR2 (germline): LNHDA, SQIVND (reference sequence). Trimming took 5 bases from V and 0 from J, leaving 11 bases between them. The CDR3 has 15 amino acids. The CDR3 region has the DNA TGTGCCAGTAGTCAGCGTGGGAGCTCCTACAATGAGCAGTTCTTC. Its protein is CASSQRGSSYNEQFF.